These 30 T cell receptor beta chains were all obtained from the same sample, sequenced in a study of shared clonotypes between healthy human individuals. Libraries were prepared by immunoSEQ multiplex PCR; TCRdb keeps only in-frame clonotypes and omits some of them. The sample lists about 450,000 clones; around 80% were seen once. Sequencing was performed on PBMCs. These receptors were collected from a woman aged 35 to 49 in good health. Some clones in this sample may be carry-over from other donors' samples.

This chain joins TRBV5-1 and TRBJ2-1, with a tentative D call TRBD2 (6 bases). Trimming pared 7 bases from V and 3 bases from J, leaving 20 bases between. Per the germline V gene, CDR1 is SGHRS and CDR2 is YFSETQ. This CDR3 has 16 amino acids. CDR3 region: CASQGGSGGNYNEQFF. The CDR3 coding sequence is TGCGCCAGCCAGGGTGGCAGCGGAGGGAACTACAATGAGCAGTTCTTC.

The chain combines TRBV4-2 with TRBJ1-4, with 8 bases lining up with TRBD1. The CDR3 has 17 amino acids. The V gene end was trimmed by 0 bases and the J gene end by 7 bases; junction bases not matched to a gene: 10. Germline CDR1 and CDR2: LGHNA and YNFKEQ. As DNA, the CDR3 is TGTGCCAGCAGCCAAGATCAGCGGACAGGGTTTCGTGAAAAACTGTTTTTT. Its translation: CASSQDQRTGFREKLFF.

The chain has TRBV28 and TRBJ1-5; TRBD1 aligns across 9 bases. Trimming removed 5 bases from V and 4 bases from J; junction bases left unmatched: 9. Germline V gives CDR1 MDHEN, CDR2 SYDVKM. The CDR3 runs 16 residues. The CDR3 DNA sequence: TGTGCCAGCAGTGATCTCGGGACAGGGCGGAATCAGCCCCAGCATTTT. This encodes CASSDLGTGRNQPQHF.

The CDR3 bases are TGTGCCAGCAGCTCCGGGATGACAGGACTCATCGGGGAGCTGTTTTTT. It is translated as CASSSGMTGLIGELFF. The chain combines TRBV11-1 with TRBJ2-2, with D tentatively TRBD1 (6 bases). With 4 bases removed from V and 7 bases from J, the gap between germline ends came to 19 bases. The CDR3 has 16 residues. Germline V gene data show CDR1 as SGHAT and CDR2 as FQDESV (reference sequence). Using reference TRBV11-1 and TRBJ2-2 for the parts outside the CDR3, the full variable domain is EAEVAQSPRYKITEKSQAVAFWCDPISGHATLYWYRQILGQGPELLVQFQDESVVDDSQLPKDRFSAERLKGVDSTLKIQPAELGDSAMYLCASSSGMTGLIGELFFGEGSRLTVL.

The genes are TRBV28 and TRBJ2-7, with D possibly being TRBD2 (5 bases). This CDR3 contains 16 residues. V was clipped by 6 bases and J by 0 bases, with 18 bases between them. CDR1 is MDHEN and CDR2 is SYDVKM in the germline V gene. The CDR3 DNA follows: TGTGCCAGCAGCCAAATAGGAGGTCCCTCCTCCTACGAGCAGTACTTC. It codes for CASSQIGGPSSYEQYF.

This clone was found once. The chain combines TRBV6-5 with TRBJ2-1; a possible D gene is TRBD2 (6 bases). Deletions cut 2 bases from V and 8 bases from J, with 16 bases between. There are 15 residues in the CDR3. Germline V gives CDR1 MNHEY, CDR2 SVGAGI. CDR3 nucleotide sequence: TGTGCCAGCAGTTACGGGGTCGGGGGAGTATATGAGCAGTTCTTC. It is translated as CASSYGVGGVYEQFF.

This clone was observed a few times. Here the CDR3 DNA reads TGTGCCAGCAGCTTAAAAGGTTCGGAGGTCACTGAAGCTTTCTTT. Its translation is CASSLKGSEVTEAFF. The genes are TRBV11-2 and TRBJ1-1, with unresolved D. The germline V and J ends were trimmed by 2 bases and 4 bases, with 14 bases remaining between them. CDR3 size: 15 residues. The germline CDR1 and CDR2 sequences are SGHAT and FQNNGV.

The chain uses TRBV30 and TRBJ2-1; 7 bases line up with TRBD2. This CDR3 spans 14 amino acids. The V and J ends lost 0 bases and 6 bases, in that order; junction bases with no gene match: 5. Germline V gene lookup returns CDR1 GTSNPN and CDR2 SVGIG (reference sequence). The CDR3 spells CAWSVLSGTNEQFF. CDR3 sequence (DNA): TGTGCCTGGAGTGTACTAAGCGGGACCAATGAGCAGTTCTTC. Based on the CDR3 plus reference TRBV30 and TRBJ2-1, the full variable domain is SQTIHQWPATLVQPVGSPLSLECTVEGTSNPNLYWYRQAAGRGLQLLFYSVGIGQISSEVPQNLSASRPQDRQFILSSKKLLLSDSGFYLCAWSVLSGTNEQFFGPGTRLTVL.

This chain links TRBV7-9 with TRBJ2-7; a weak D match, TRBD1 (5 bases). This CDR3 spans 12 amino acids. Germline loops: CDR1 SEHNR, CDR2 FQNEAQ (reference sequence). V was pared by 4 bases and J by 3 bases, with 7 bases between. The CDR3 spells CASSSRDYEQYF. The CDR3 nucleotides are TGTGCCAGCAGCTCCAGGGACTACGAGCAGTACTTC.

This sequence joins TRBV19 and TRBJ2-4; the match to TRBD1 covers 7 bases. V gave up 7 bases and J gave up 9 bases; unmatched junction bases: 9. The germline gives CDR1 LNHDA, CDR2 SQIVND (reference sequence). The CDR3 is made up of 13 amino acids. The CDR3 protein is CASTGTARGIQYF. DNA for the CDR3: TGTGCCAGTACCGGGACAGCCCGGGGCATTCAGTACTTC. The full variable domain, its missing parts supplied by reference TRBV19 and TRBJ2-4, is DGGITQSPKYLFRKEGQNVTLSCEQNLNHDAMYWYRQDPGQGLRLIYYSQIVNDFQKGDIAEGYSVSREKKESFPLTVTSAQKNPTAFYLCASTGTARGIQYFGAGTRLSVL.

The chain couples TRBV30 to TRBJ2-5, with TRBD2 as a possible D gene (5 bases). The end of the DNA aligns better with TRBJ2-7, so the J call may be wrong. The CDR3 is 16 residues long. In germline, CDR1 is GTSNPN, CDR2 SVGIG (reference sequence). DNA for the CDR3: TGTGCCTGGAGTGTACTAGTCCCCCCGAGCTCCTACGAGCAGTACTTC. It encodes CAWSVLVPPSSYEQYF.

In regard to this clone: This may come from a read error, since a much larger clone is one base off. The V and J genes are TRBV6-1 and TRBJ1-6, with no clear D. In germline, CDR1 is MNHNS, CDR2 SASEGT. This CDR3 comprises 14 residues. The CDR3 here is CASSEVSINSPPHF. In DNA form, the CDR3 reads TGTGCCAGCAGTGAAGTCAGCATTAATTCACCCCCCCACTTT.

For the CDR3, the DNA is TGTGCCAGCAGCTCGATGGGAACTAGCACAGATACGCAGTATTTT. Protein product: CASSSMGTSTDTQYF. V and J are TRBV7-2 and TRBJ2-3; D is ambiguous. The V gene's germline CDR1 is SGHTA and CDR2 FQGNSA. The CDR3 runs 15 residues. The germline V and J ends were trimmed by 4 bases and 0 bases, with 11 bases remaining between them.

A remark on this clone: A far larger clone lies a single base away; this is likely a read error. The chain couples TRBV30 to TRBJ2-7; D not resolved. CDR1 is GTSNPN, CDR2 SVGIG, per germline (reference sequence). V lost 0 bases and J 6 bases, leaving 12 bases between the germline ends. CDR3 length: 13 amino acids. The CDR3 coding sequence is TGTGCCTGGAGTGTGTCCTTCGAAGGCGAGCAGTACTTC. Protein: CAWSVSFEGEQYF.

This chain uses TRBV7-9 with TRBJ2-2; 8 nucleotides line up with TRBD2. The germline CDR1 and CDR2 sequences are SEHNR and FQNEAQ (reference sequence). This CDR3 contains 17 residues. The V segment lost 5 bases and the J segment 0 bases; nucleotides outside the gene matches: 8. CDR3 in DNA: TGTGCCAGCAGCATAGGCCCGGGACTAGCGAACACCGGGGAGCTGTTTTTT. Translation gives CASSIGPGLANTGELFF. Together with reference TRBV7-9 and TRBJ2-2, the CDR3 gives the full variable domain: DTGVSQNPRHKITKRGQNVTFRCDPISEHNRLYWYRQTLGQGPEFLTYFQNEAQLEKSRLLSDRFSAERPKGSFSTLEIQRTEQGDSAMYLCASSIGPGLANTGELFFGEGSRLTVL.

The genes are TRBV9 and TRBJ2-1, with a weak D call TRBD1 (6 bases). The CDR3 consists of 16 residues. CDR1 and CDR2 from the germline V gene are SGDLS and YYNGEE. V gave up 0 bases and J gave up 0 bases, with 10 bases separating them. CDR3 DNA: TGTGCCAGCAGCGTAGCAGGGGTGAGCTCCTACAATGAGCAGTTCTTC. Encoded protein: CASSVAGVSSYNEQFF.

This rearrangement joins TRBV7-9 to TRBJ2-2, with D hard to call. The V gene's germline CDR1 is SEHNR and CDR2 FQNEAQ (reference sequence). The CDR3 spans 13 residues. V was cut by 5 bases and J by 6 bases, with 10 bases left in between. The CDR3 here is CASSETWAGELFF. For the CDR3, the DNA is TGTGCCAGCAGCGAAACCTGGGCCGGGGAGCTGTTTTTT.

This rearrangement joins TRBV6-1 to TRBJ2-7; 11 bases match TRBD1. Germline-derived CDR1 and CDR2 are MNHNS and SASEGT. Losses at the gene ends were 4 bases for V and 4 bases for J; bases not matched to a gene: 3. This CDR3 has 14 residues. CDR3 coding DNA: TGTGCCAGCAGTGGGACAGGGGGCAAGTACGAGCAGTACTTC. This encodes CASSGTGGKYEQYF.

The V gene is TRBV18, the J gene TRBJ2-6, with 9 bases identical to TRBD1. The ends lost 3 bases at V and 0 bases at J; junction bases unmatched: 9. The CDR3 consists of 19 residues. The germline CDR1 and CDR2 sequences are KGHSH and LQKENI. The CDR3 loop is CASSPLAQGAHSGANVLTF. The CDR3 region has the DNA TGTGCCAGCTCACCGCTGGCACAGGGGGCCCACTCTGGGGCCAACGTCCTGACTTTC.

This clone was seen only once. The chain couples TRBV4-1 to TRBJ2-1, with D unclear. The V gene's germline CDR1 is MGHRA and CDR2 YSYEKL. The V end lost 0 bases, the J end lost 7 bases, and 10 bases lay between the germline ends. This CDR3 has 14 amino acids. CDR3 sequence: CASSQDVIWNEQFF. The CDR3 DNA reads TGCGCCAGCAGCCAAGATGTTATCTGGAATGAGCAGTTCTTC.

The rearrangement joins TRBV5-8 to TRBJ2-7; no reliable D call. CDR1 and CDR2 (germline): SGHTS, YDEGEE. Trimming left V 0 bases short and J 3 bases short, with 13 bases between. The CDR3 consists of 15 residues. The CDR3 nucleotides read TGTGCCAGCAGCTTGGCGCCTAGTTGGGTCTACGAGCAGTACTTC. Protein: CASSLAPSWVYEQYF.

In its sample, this clone was seen a few times. The chain combines TRBV5-4 with TRBJ2-2; D remains ambiguous. Trimming shortened V by 4 bases and J by 2 bases, and 15 bases separated the two germline ends. In germline, CDR1 is SGHNT, CDR2 YYREEE (reference sequence). This CDR3 spans 16 amino acids. The CDR3 loop is CASSPGLTDNTGELFF. In DNA, the CDR3 is TGTGCCAGCAGCCCGGGTCTCACCGATAACACCGGGGAGCTGTTTTTT.

V is TRBV7-9 and J is TRBJ2-5; TRBD1 is a possible D gene (5 bases). Matching the DNA end better, TRBJ2-7 makes the J call doubtful. This CDR3 is 13 amino acids long. CDR1 and CDR2 (germline): SEHNR, FQNEAQ (reference sequence). Here the CDR3 reads CASSLAGPYEQYF. CDR3 DNA sequence: TGTGCCAGCAGCTTGGCAGGGCCGTACGAGCAGTACTTC.

The table lists this clone with a few counts. The CDR3 bases are TGTGCCAGCAGTTACACGCGGGACACAGATACGCAGTATTTT. It specifies CASSYTRDTDTQYF. V usage is TRBV6-5 and J usage is TRBJ2-3, with D possibly TRBD2 on 6 matching bases. CDR1 and CDR2 from the germline V gene are MNHEY and SVGAGI. The CDR3 runs 14 residues. The germline V and J ends were trimmed by 2 bases and 2 bases, with 8 bases remaining between them.

This chain uses TRBV7-2 with TRBJ2-3; 12 positions match TRBD2. There are 15 residues in the CDR3. The V gene end was trimmed by 2 bases and the J gene end by 10 bases; junction bases not matched to a gene: 7. Germline V gives CDR1 SGHTA, CDR2 FQGNSA. The CDR3 nucleotides are TGTGCCAGCAGCTTACTTCGTCTAGCGGGAGGGTCGCAGTATTTT. Its protein product is CASSLLRLAGGSQYF. Looking up the rest from reference TRBV7-2 and TRBJ2-3 gives the full variable domain: GAGVSQSPSNKVTEKGKDVELRCDPISGHTALYWYRQSLGQGLEFLIYFQGNSAPDKSGLPSDRFSAERTGGSVSTLTIQRTQQEDSAVYLCASSLLRLAGGSQYFGPGTRLTVL.

The V and J genes are TRBV10-3 and TRBJ2-3; D may be TRBD1 (6 bases). Germline V gives CDR1 ENHRY, CDR2 SYGVKD. V lost 6 bases to trimming and J lost 6 bases, with 22 bases between them. The CDR3 has 16 amino acids. The CDR3 nucleotides are TGTGCCATCAGCCGAGACCAGGGGTGGGAGAAGGATACGCAGTATTTT. It specifies CAISRDQGWEKDTQYF.

The chain carries TRBV28 and TRBJ1-2; no firm D call. The V end was cut by 3 bases, the J end by 6 bases, with 8 bases between. Per germline, CDR1 MDHEN and CDR2 SYDVKM. The CDR3 has 12 amino acids. The CDR3 region is CASSFGRNGYTF. In DNA, the CDR3 is TGTGCCAGCAGTTTTGGGCGGAATGGCTACACCTTC.

The genes are TRBV7-3 and TRBJ2-7; no reliable D call. The ends were cut back, 5 bases at V and 6 bases at J, with 11 bases in the middle. This CDR3 comprises 12 residues. CDR1 and CDR2 (germline): SGHTA, FQGTGA. This CDR3 is CASSPPWGEQYF. CDR3 bases: TGTGCCAGCAGCCCCCCCTGGGGCGAGCAGTACTTC.

As regards this clone: A far more abundant clone sits one base away, making this likely a read error. Other nucleotide sequences in the sample specify the same CDR3. V and J are TRBV5-4 and TRBJ2-7; no reliable D call. Germline CDR1 and CDR2: SGHNT and YYREEE (reference sequence). Trimming cost V 4 bases and J 3 bases, with 23 bases left between them. The CDR3 contains 17 residues. The CDR3 DNA sequence: TGTGCCAGCAGCAAAGGGCAAACCTTCGGGCCGATCTACGAGCAGTACTTC. Residues: CASSKGQTFGPIYEQYF.

This clone showed up just once. CDR3 sequence: CAWDRGLQETQYF. As DNA, the CDR3 is TGTGCCTGGGACAGGGGCCTCCAAGAGACCCAGTACTTC. The V call is TRBV30, the J call TRBJ2-5; TRBD1 agrees at 8 bases. The CDR3 runs to 13 residues. V dropped 5 bases and J dropped 1; count of bases not matched to a gene: 3. Germline loops: CDR1 GTSNPN, CDR2 SVGIG (reference sequence).